This T cell receptor (beta chain) was retrieved from a study of blood T cell repertoires in COVID-19. Study details: COVID-19 samples, acute and convalescent, were from the United States, Italy and Spain.

The CDR3 consists of 16 residues. J gave up 8 bases and V 1 base, and 9 bases lay outside the gene matches. The germline CDR1 and CDR2 sequences are LGHDT and YNNKEL (reference sequence). Source study methods: Amplified reference gene primers provided the basis for estimating nucleated cell counts. Data came from immunoSEQ multiplex PCR; TCRdb stores just in-frame clones and leaves some out. For V, J and clone size, that table is used; D and trimming come from the DNA. In the table there are more than 200,000 clones, roughly 90% of which are singletons. The sequenced sample was peripheral blood. This TCR came from a man aged 25-45 years with active or convalescent COVID-19. The chain uses TRBV3-1 (or the pseudogene TRBV3-2) and TRBJ2-1; 9 bases agree with TRBD2. CDR3: CASSQGWAGGPYEQFF. CDR3 nucleotide sequence: TGTGCCAGCAGCCAAGGTTGGGCGGGGGGGCCCTATGAGCAGTTCTTC.